This T cell receptor beta chain was captured by sequencing in a study of blood T cell repertoires in COVID-19. Whole-study context: Nucleic acid was either cDNA or gDNA, and it came from T cells, B-cell-depleted T cells, or PBMCs.

The protocol was immunoSEQ multiplex PCR, while the TCRdb copy is restricted to in-frame clones and leaves out a portion. Among a few hundred thousand clones listed, roughly 91% were seen once. The age range of participants was 18 to 89 years, with residence in about two dozen US areas. Assignments of participants to cohorts depended upon their own reported clinical history. The V segment lost 3 bases and the J segment 2 bases; nucleotides outside the gene matches: 10. Germline loops: CDR1 MNHEY, CDR2 SVGEGT. This CDR3 contains 17 residues. Source material: PBMCs or T cells enriched from blood (not recorded which). The rearrangement joins TRBV6-2 or TRBV6-3 to TRBJ1-5; 7 positions match TRBD1. The source of this sequence is a woman aged 25 to 39 who had recovered from COVID-19. The CDR3 sequence is CASSYGPRGPGNQPQHF. The DNA for the CDR3 is TGTGCCAGCAGTTATGGACCAAGGGGGCCCGGCAATCAGCCCCAGCATTTT.